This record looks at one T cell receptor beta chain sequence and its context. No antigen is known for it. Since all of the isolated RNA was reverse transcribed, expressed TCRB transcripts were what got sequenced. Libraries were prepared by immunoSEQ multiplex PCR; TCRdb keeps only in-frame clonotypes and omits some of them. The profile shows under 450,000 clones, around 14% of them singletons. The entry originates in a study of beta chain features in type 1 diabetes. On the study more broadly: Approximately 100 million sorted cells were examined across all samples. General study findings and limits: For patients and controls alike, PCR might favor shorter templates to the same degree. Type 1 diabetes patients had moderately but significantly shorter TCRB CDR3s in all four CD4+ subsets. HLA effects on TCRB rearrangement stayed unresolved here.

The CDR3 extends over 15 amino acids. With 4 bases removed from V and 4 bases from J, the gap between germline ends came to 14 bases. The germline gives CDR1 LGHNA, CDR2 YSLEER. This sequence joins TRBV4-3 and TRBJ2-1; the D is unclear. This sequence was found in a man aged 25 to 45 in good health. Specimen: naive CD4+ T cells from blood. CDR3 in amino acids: CASSRGRLVYNEQFF. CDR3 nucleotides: TGCGCCAGCAGCCGCGGACGGTTAGTATACAATGAGCAGTTCTTC.